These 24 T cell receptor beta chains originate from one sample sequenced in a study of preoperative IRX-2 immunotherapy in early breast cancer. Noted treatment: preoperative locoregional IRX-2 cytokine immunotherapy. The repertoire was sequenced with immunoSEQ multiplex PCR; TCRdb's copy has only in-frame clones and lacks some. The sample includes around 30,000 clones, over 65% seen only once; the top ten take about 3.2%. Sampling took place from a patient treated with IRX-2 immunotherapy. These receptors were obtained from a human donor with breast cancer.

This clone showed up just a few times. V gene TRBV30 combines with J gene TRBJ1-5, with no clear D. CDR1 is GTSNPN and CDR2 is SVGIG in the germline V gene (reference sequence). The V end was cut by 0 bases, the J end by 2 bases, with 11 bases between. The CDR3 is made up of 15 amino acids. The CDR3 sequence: CAWSVPGKGNQPQHF. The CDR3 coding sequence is TGTGCCTGGAGTGTCCCGGGGAAGGGCAATCAGCCCCAGCATTTT. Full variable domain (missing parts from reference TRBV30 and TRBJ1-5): SQTIHQWPATLVQPVGSPLSLECTVEGTSNPNLYWYRQAAGRGLQLLFYSVGIGQISSEVPQNLSASRPQDRQFILSSKKLLLSDSGFYLCAWSVPGKGNQPQHFGDGTRLSIL.

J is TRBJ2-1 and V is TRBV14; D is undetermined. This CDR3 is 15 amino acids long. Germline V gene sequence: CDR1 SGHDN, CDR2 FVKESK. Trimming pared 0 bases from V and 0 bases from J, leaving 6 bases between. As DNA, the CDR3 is TGTGCCAGCAGCCAAGATGTAAGCTCCTACAATGAGCAGTTCTTC. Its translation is CASSQDVSSYNEQFF. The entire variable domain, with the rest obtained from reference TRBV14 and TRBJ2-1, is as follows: EAGVTQFPSHSVIEKGQTVTLRCDPISGHDNLYWYRRVMGKEIKFLLHFVKESKQDESGMPNNRFLAERTGGTYSTLKVQPAELEDSGVYFCASSQDVSSYNEQFFGPGTRLTVL.

Here the CDR3 reads CASQAGAGDTQYF. The CDR3 DNA follows: TGTGCCAGCCAAGCGGGGGCCGGAGATACGCAGTATTTT. The chain is built from TRBV28 and TRBJ2-3, with 8 bases fitting TRBD2. V lost 8 bases to trimming and J lost 5 bases; unmatched junction nucleotides: 6. The CDR3 sequence is 13 residues long. Germline loops: CDR1 MDHEN, CDR2 SYDVKM.

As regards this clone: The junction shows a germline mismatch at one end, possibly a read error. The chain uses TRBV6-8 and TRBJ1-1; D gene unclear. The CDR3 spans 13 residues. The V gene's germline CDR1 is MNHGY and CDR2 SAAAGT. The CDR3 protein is CASSYREHTKAFF. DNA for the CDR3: TGTGCCAGCAGTTACAGGGAGCACACTAAAGCTTTCTTT.

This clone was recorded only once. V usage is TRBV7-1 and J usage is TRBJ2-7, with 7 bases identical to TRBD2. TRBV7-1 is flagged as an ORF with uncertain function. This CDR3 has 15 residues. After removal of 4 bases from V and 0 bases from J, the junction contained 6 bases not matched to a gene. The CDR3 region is CASSLEAGVSYEQYF. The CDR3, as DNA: TGTGCCAGCAGCTTAGAGGCGGGAGTCTCCTACGAGCAGTACTTC.

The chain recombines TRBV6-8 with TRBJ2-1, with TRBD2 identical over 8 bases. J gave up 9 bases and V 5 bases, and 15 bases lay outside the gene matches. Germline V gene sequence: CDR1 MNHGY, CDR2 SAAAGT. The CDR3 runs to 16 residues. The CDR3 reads CASSPRGGLGFGEQFF. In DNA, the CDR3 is TGTGCCAGCAGTCCCCGGGGGGGACTAGGTTTTGGTGAGCAGTTCTTC.

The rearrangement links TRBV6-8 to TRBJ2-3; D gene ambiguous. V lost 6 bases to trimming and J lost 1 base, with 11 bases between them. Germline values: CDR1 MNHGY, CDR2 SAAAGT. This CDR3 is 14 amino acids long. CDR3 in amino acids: CASSRTVRTDTQYF. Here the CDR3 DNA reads TGTGCCAGCAGCCGAACCGTACGCACAGATACGCAGTATTTT.

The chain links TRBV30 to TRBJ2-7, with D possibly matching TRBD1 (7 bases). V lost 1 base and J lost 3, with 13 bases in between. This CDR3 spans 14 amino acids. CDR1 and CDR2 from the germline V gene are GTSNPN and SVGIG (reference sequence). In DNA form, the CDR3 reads TGTGCCTGGAGTGCCTCAGGGGGAGGCTACGAGCAGTACTTC. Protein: CAWSASGGGYEQYF.

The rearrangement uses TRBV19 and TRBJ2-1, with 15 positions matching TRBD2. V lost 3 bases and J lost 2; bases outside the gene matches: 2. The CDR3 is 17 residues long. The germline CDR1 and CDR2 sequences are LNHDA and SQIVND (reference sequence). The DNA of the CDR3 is TGTGCCAGTAGTATCGGACTAGCGGGAGGGCCCTACAATGAGCAGTTCTTC. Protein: CASSIGLAGGPYNEQFF.

The CDR3 sequence: CASSSSGQYREQYF. CDR3 nucleotides: TGTGCCAGCAGTTCCTCTGGACAGTATCGTGAGCAGTACTTC. This chain joins TRBV28 and TRBJ2-7, with D perhaps TRBD1 (6 bases). The CDR3 contains 14 residues. Germline V lookup: CDR1 MDHEN, CDR2 SYDVKM. V lost 4 bases and J lost 7, with 17 bases in between.

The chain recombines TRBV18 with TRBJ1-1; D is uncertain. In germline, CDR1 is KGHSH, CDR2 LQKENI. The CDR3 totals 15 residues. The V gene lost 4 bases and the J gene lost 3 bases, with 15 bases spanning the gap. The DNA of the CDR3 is TGTGCCAGCTCACATTCAGGACGATCCCACACTGAAGCTTTCTTT. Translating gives CASSHSGRSHTEAFF.

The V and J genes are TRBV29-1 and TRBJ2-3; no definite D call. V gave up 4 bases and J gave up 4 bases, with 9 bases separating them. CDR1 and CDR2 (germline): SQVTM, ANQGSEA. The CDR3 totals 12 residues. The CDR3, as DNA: TGCAGCGTTGGGCCCACCCCAGATACGCAGTATTTT. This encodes CSVGPTPDTQYF.

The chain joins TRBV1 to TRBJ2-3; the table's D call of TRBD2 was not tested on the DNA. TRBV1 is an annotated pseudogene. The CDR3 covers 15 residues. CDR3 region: CASSPEGISTDTQYF. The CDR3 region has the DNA TGCGCCAGCAGCCCGGAGGGGATAAGCACAGATACGCAGTATTTT.

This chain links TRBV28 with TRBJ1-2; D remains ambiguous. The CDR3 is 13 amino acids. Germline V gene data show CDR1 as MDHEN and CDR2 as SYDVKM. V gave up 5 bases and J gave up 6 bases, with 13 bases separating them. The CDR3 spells CASSPHGMNGYTF. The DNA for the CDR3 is TGTGCCAGCAGTCCGCATGGGATGAATGGCTACACCTTC.

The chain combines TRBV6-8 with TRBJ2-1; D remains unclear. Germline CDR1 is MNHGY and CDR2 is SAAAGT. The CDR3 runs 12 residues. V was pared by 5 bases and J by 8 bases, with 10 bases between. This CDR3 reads CASSPDTDEQFF. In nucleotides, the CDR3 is TGTGCCAGCAGTCCCGATACGGATGAGCAGTTCTTC.

The CDR3 loop is CASSFSGLADEQFF. CDR3 DNA: TGTGCCAGCAGTTTTTCGGGACTAGCGGATGAGCAGTTCTTC. V usage is TRBV6-8 and J usage is TRBJ2-1, with 11 positions matching TRBD2. The CDR3 loop spans 14 amino acids. The germline gives CDR1 MNHGY, CDR2 SAAAGT. Trimming at V came to 4 bases and at J to 8 bases, leaving 4 bases not matched to a gene.

The CDR3 is CASSLEFLNTEAFF. The CDR3, as DNA: TGTGCCAGCAGCTTGGAGTTCTTGAACACTGAAGCTTTCTTT. The rearrangement links TRBV7-6 to TRBJ1-1, with no clear D. The CDR3 totals 14 residues. V was shortened by 3 bases and J by 0 bases, with 8 bases between the two germline ends. CDR1 is SGHVS, CDR2 FNYEAQ, per germline.

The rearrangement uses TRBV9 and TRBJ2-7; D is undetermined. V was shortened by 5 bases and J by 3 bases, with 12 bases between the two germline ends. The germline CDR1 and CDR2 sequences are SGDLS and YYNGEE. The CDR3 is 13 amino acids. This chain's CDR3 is CASSLRLGYEQYF. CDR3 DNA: TGTGCCAGCAGTCTCAGGCTAGGCTACGAGCAGTACTTC.

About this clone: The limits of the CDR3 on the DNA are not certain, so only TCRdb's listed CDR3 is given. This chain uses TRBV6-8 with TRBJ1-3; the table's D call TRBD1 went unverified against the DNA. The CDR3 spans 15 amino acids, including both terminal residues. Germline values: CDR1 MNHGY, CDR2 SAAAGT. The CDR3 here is CASSTSGQPGNTIYF.

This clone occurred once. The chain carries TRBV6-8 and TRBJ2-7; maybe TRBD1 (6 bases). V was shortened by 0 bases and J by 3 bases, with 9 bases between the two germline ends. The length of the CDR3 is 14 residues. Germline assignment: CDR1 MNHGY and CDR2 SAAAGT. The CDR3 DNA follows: TGTGCCAGCAGTTACTCGGGGACAAACTACGAGCAGTACTTC. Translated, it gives CASSYSGTNYEQYF.

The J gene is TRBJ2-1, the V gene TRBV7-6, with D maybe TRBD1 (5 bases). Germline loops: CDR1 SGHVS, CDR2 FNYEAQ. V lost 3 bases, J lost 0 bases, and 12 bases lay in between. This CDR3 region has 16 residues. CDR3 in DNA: TGTGCCAGCAGCTTGGACACGACGAGCTCCTACAATGAGCAGTTCTTC. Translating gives CASSLDTTSSYNEQFF.

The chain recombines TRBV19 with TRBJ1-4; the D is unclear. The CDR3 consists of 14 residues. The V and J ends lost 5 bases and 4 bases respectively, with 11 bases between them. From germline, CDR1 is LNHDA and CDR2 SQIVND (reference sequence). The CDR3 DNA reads TGTGCCAGTAGTTACGGGATTTATAATGAAAAACTGTTTTTT. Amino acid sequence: CASSYGIYNEKLFF.

The CDR3 DNA sequence: TGTGCCAGTAGTCGTCTAGTCCCGGGACAGGGACACGAGCAGTACTTC. Amino acid sequence: CASSRLVPGQGHEQYF. The chain recombines TRBV19 with TRBJ2-7; 9 nucleotides line up with TRBD1. The CDR3 extends over 16 amino acids. The ends lost 5 bases at V and 5 bases at J; junction bases unmatched: 13. Germline assignment: CDR1 LNHDA and CDR2 SQIVND (reference sequence).

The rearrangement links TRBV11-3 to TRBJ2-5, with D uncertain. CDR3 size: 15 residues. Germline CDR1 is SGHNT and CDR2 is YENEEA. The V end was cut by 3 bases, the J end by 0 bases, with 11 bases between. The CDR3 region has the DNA TGTGCCAGCAGCTTGCGCCAGACCCACCAAGAGACCCAGTACTTC. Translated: CASSLRQTHQETQYF. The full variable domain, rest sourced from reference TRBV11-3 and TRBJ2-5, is EAGVVQSPRYKIIEKKQPVAFWCNPISGHNTLYWYLQNLGQGPELLIRYENEEAVDDSQLPKDRFSAERLKGVDSTLKIQPAELGDSAVYLCASSLRQTHQETQYFGPGTRLLVL.